This T cell receptor beta chain was observed in a study of OX40 agonist ivuxolimab in advanced cancers. Study results and caveats: Clonal expansion was seen in CD4+ and CD8+ blood T cells by week 6 at 0.1 to 3.0 mg/kg. The mean number of expanded clones was higher in CD8+ T cells than in CD4+.

Sequencing used immunoSEQ multiplex PCR; TCRdb keeps in-frame clones, though not all of them. The sample carries under 50,000 clones, more than 60% recorded once. Germline V gene data show CDR1 as SGHTA and CDR2 as FQGNSA. This CDR3 region has 16 residues. V was pared by 5 bases and J by 6 bases, with 21 bases between. In the case of this clone: The antigen remains undetermined.

The rearrangement uses TRBV7-2 and TRBJ2-3; unclear D gene. The sample here was CD4+ or CD8+ T cells sorted from blood, taken in a trial of the OX40 agonist ivuxolimab. This clonotype was obtained from an adult with an advanced solid tumor such as melanoma, head and neck, liver or kidney cancer. The CDR3, as DNA: TGTGCCAGCAGCCTAGACCTGATGACCAGCCGGGATACGCAGTATTTT. It encodes CASSLDLMTSRDTQYF.